This passage covers 26 T cell receptor beta chains from one sample sequenced in a study of blood T cell repertoires in COVID-19. Produced via immunoSEQ multiplex PCR; TCRdb's table is partial and in-frame only. The sample contains some 330,000 clones, about 90% of which appear only once. What was sequenced was peripheral blood. All receptors come from a woman in her twenties or thirties with COVID-19, enrolled during active disease.

The rearrangement uses TRBV4-1 and TRBJ2-5, with 12 bases aligning to TRBD1. Germline V lookup: CDR1 MGHRA, CDR2 YSYEKL. The CDR3 runs to 16 residues. V shed 3 bases, J shed 4 bases, and the junction held 6 bases outside the gene matches. The CDR3 DNA reads as TGCGCCAGCAGCCAGGCCGGGACAGGGGGCCGAGAGACCCAGTACTTC. Its translation: CASSQAGTGGRETQYF.

This clone was picked up one time. The chain combines TRBV3-1 (or the pseudogene TRBV3-2) with TRBJ2-7, with TRBD2 as a possible D gene (6 bases). The CDR3 loop spans 13 amino acids. Per the germline V gene, CDR1 is LGHDT and CDR2 is YNNKEL (reference sequence). V lost 2 bases and J lost 7, with 12 bases in between. Written as DNA, the CDR3 is TGTGCCAGCAGCCAAACGGGGGTCGGAGAGCAGTACGTC. This codes for CASSQTGVGEQYV.

This clone was observed a single time. The chain carries TRBV14 and TRBJ1-3; D call uncertain. The germline V and J ends were trimmed by 3 bases and 9 bases, with 6 bases remaining between them. Germline values: CDR1 SGHDN, CDR2 FVKESK. This CDR3 is 11 amino acids long. Here the CDR3 DNA reads TGTGCCAGCAGCCACGCGGGCACCATATATTTT. As protein: CASSHAGTIYF.

V is TRBV11-2 and J is TRBJ2-2; TRBD1 aligns across 7 bases. The J segment lost 4 bases and the V segment lost 4 bases, leaving 6 bases of the junction unmatched. The germline gives CDR1 SGHAT, CDR2 FQNNGV. This CDR3 region has 15 residues. In DNA, the CDR3 is TGTGCCAGCAGCTCGGACAGGCTCGGCACCGGGGAGCTGTTTTTT. This encodes CASSSDRLGTGELFF.

This clone was detected only once. V is TRBV30 and J is TRBJ2-1; tentative D call: TRBD2 (6 bases). The V and J ends lost 2 bases and 4 bases respectively, with 15 bases between them. This CDR3 has 15 residues. Germline loops: CDR1 GTSNPN, CDR2 SVGIG (reference sequence). The CDR3 DNA reads TGTGCCTGGAGTATTGGCGGGGTAAAGTACAATGAGCAGTTCTTC. Translation gives CAWSIGGVKYNEQFF.

The rearrangement joins TRBV5-4 to TRBJ1-5; D possibly corresponds to TRBD1 (5 bases). V dropped 5 bases and J dropped 0 bases, with 27 bases sitting between them. From germline, CDR1 is SGHNT and CDR2 YYREEE (reference sequence). The CDR3 has 20 amino acids. The CDR3 loop is CASRGPGTPTGLDSNQPQHF. In DNA, the CDR3 is TGTGCCAGCAGAGGCCCGGGGACTCCCACCGGCCTCGATAGCAATCAGCCCCAGCATTTT. Together with reference TRBV5-4 and TRBJ1-5, the CDR3 gives the full variable domain: ETGVTQSPTHLIKTRGQQVTLRCSSQSGHNTVSWYQQALGQGPQFIFQYYREEENGRGNFPPRFSGLQFPNYSSELNVNALELDDSALYLCASRGPGTPTGLDSNQPQHFGDGTRLSIL.

In its sample, this clone was seen once. The chain recombines TRBV2 with TRBJ1-3; 10 bases line up with TRBD1. The CDR3 consists of 15 residues. Germline CDR1 is SNHLY and CDR2 is FYNNEI. Trimming cost V 6 bases and J 4 bases; bases outside gene matches: 6. CDR3 sequence (DNA): TGTGCCAGCAGCGCGGGACAGGGGACGGGAAACACCATATATTTT. Encoded protein: CASSAGQGTGNTIYF. Together with reference TRBV2 and TRBJ1-3, the CDR3 gives the full variable domain: EPEVTQTPSHQVTQMGQEVILRCVPISNHLYFYWYRQILGQKVEFLVSFYNNEISEKSEIFDDQFSVERPDGSNFTLKIRSTKLEDSAMYFCASSAGQGTGNTIYFGEGSWLTVV.

The CDR3 here is CASSQDGGGEQYF. The DNA for the CDR3 is TGTGCCAGCAGCCAAGATGGGGGGGGAGAGCAGTACTTC. The rearrangement links TRBV3-1 (or the pseudogene TRBV3-2) to TRBJ2-7; 7 bases are shared with TRBD2. Germline CDR1 and CDR2: LGHDT and YNNKEL (reference sequence). V lost 0 bases and J lost 7; bases outside the gene matches: 3. There are 13 residues in the CDR3.

V and J are TRBV19 and TRBJ1-5; D remains ambiguous. The V and J ends lost 6 bases and 11 bases respectively, with 11 bases between them. The length of the CDR3 is 11 residues. From germline, CDR1 is LNHDA and CDR2 SQIVND (reference sequence). The CDR3: CASSMSGAQHF. CDR3 sequence (DNA): TGTGCCAGTAGCATGAGCGGGGCCCAGCATTTT.

The chain uses TRBV5-4 and TRBJ2-5, with 7 bases lining up with TRBD1. Germline V gives CDR1 SGHNT, CDR2 YYREEE (reference sequence). This CDR3 region has 15 residues. V gave up 4 bases and J gave up 2 bases; unmatched junction bases: 8. The CDR3 nucleotides are TGTGCCAGCAGCATATACAGGGGAAATCAAGAGACCCAGTACTTC. It yields the protein CASSIYRGNQETQYF.

The rearrangement uses TRBV9 and TRBJ1-2, with 9 positions matching TRBD1. Germline V gives CDR1 SGDLS, CDR2 YYNGEE. Trimming removed 3 bases from V and 4 bases from J; junction bases left unmatched: 10. This CDR3 has 16 amino acids. CDR3 coding DNA: TGTGCCAGCAGCGCCGCCGGGACAGGGAGGACCTATGGCTACACCTTC. Translated, it gives CASSAAGTGRTYGYTF.

This clone was counted once. The chain employs TRBV5-8 and TRBJ1-1; 8 bases map to TRBD1. J gave up 6 bases and V 3 bases, and 10 bases lay outside the gene matches. The CDR3 has 15 residues. Germline lookup yields CDR1 SGHTS and CDR2 YDEGEE. The CDR3 DNA reads as TGTGCCAGCAGCTGGATGATAACACAGGGGGCTGAAGCTTTCTTT. Translated, it gives CASSWMITQGAEAFF.

The CDR3 loop reads CASSNQGVHTEAFF. In DNA form, the CDR3 reads TGTGCCAGCAGCAATCAGGGGGTGCACACTGAAGCTTTCTTT. The V and J genes are TRBV4-2 and TRBJ1-1, with 7 bases that match TRBD1. This CDR3 has 14 residues. V lost 5 bases and J lost 3; bases outside the gene matches: 6. Germline V gene sequence: CDR1 LGHNA, CDR2 YNFKEQ.

CDR3 loop: CASSETGQGDSPLHF. The CDR3 coding sequence is TGTGCCAGTAGCGAAACGGGACAGGGGGATTCACCCCTCCACTTT. V and J are TRBV19 and TRBJ1-6; 11 bases align to TRBD1. Germline CDR1 is LNHDA and CDR2 is SQIVND (reference sequence). Unmatched junction bases numbered 6, after V lost 6 bases and J lost 8 bases. The CDR3 runs to 15 residues.

The count of this clone is one. The genes are TRBV6-6 and TRBJ1-3; 8 nucleotides line up with TRBD1. CDR1 is MNHNY, CDR2 SVGAGI, per germline (reference sequence). Unmatched junction bases numbered 1, after V lost 0 bases and J lost 0 bases. The CDR3 is made up of 16 amino acids. The CDR3 DNA reads as TGTGCCAGCAGTTACTCCGACAGGGGCTCTGGAAACACCATATATTTT. Protein product: CASSYSDRGSGNTIYF.

The V and J genes are TRBV13 and TRBJ1-1, with D unresolved. Germline CDR1 reads PRHDT; CDR2 reads FYEKMQ (reference sequence). The CDR3 has 13 amino acids. Trimming removed 4 bases at V and 0 bases at J, with 6 bases between. CDR3 nucleotide sequence: TGTGCCAGCAGCTCGTTTATGAACACTGAAGCTTTCTTT. Protein sequence: CASSSFMNTEAFF.

This chain links TRBV11-2 with TRBJ2-7; D is ambiguous. V lost 4 bases, J lost 0 bases, and 13 bases lay in between. CDR3 length equals 15 residues. Germline lookup yields CDR1 SGHAT and CDR2 FQNNGV. The CDR3 region is CASSSSLVFSYEQYF. CDR3 DNA sequence: TGTGCCAGCAGCTCCTCTCTAGTCTTCTCCTACGAGCAGTACTTC. Full variable domain (outside the CDR3, taken from reference TRBV11-2 and TRBJ2-7): EAGVAQSPRYKIIEKRQSVAFWCNPISGHATLYWYQQILGQGPKLLIQFQNNGVVDDSQLPKDRFSAERLKGVDSTLKIQPAKLEDSAVYLCASSSSLVFSYEQYFGPGTRLTVT.

The rearrangement uses TRBV27 and TRBJ2-2, with TRBD2 matching 8 bases. The CDR3 consists of 16 residues. Germline lookup yields CDR1 MNHEY and CDR2 SMNVEV (reference sequence). Trimming took 2 bases from V and 7 from J; bases not matched to a gene: 9. The CDR3 DNA reads as TGTGCCAGCAGTTTAAAGGGCGGGGGGCTTTTCGGGGAGCTGTTTTTT. Its protein is CASSLKGGGLFGELFF.

The CDR3 loop is CASSDLTSGSYNEQFF. Here the CDR3 DNA reads TGTGCCAGCAGTGACCTGACTAGCGGGTCCTACAATGAGCAGTTCTTC. The genes are TRBV6-1 and TRBJ2-1; 10 positions agree with TRBD2. Germline trimming cut 3 bases from V and 1 base from J; bases unmatched to any gene: 3. The V gene's germline CDR1 is MNHNS and CDR2 SASEGT. The CDR3 totals 16 residues.

The rearrangement joins TRBV6-5 to TRBJ1-1, with D possibly being TRBD1 (5 bases). CDR1 is MNHEY, CDR2 SVGAGI, per germline. V was trimmed by 4 bases and J by 8 bases, leaving 17 bases between them. The CDR3 sequence is 14 residues long. Here the CDR3 reads CASSSGQRQEEAFF. The CDR3 bases are TGTGCCAGCAGTTCAGGGCAGAGGCAGGAGGAAGCTTTCTTT.

In the case of this clone: Other DNA sequences in this sample translate to the same CDR3. The DNA for the CDR3 is TGTGCCAGCAGCTTAGGGGCGGGGAGCTCTGGAAACACCATATATTTT. Translated, it gives CASSLGAGSSGNTIYF. The J gene is TRBJ1-3, the V gene TRBV7-2, with D hard to call. The CDR3 has 16 amino acids. The germline V gene encodes CDR1 SGHTA and CDR2 FQGNSA. Trimming shortened V by 1 base and J by 0 bases, and 10 bases separated the two germline ends.

The chain uses TRBV27 and TRBJ1-1; D is perhaps TRBD1 (5 bases). The CDR3 consists of 13 residues. V was pared by 3 bases and J by 3 bases, with 8 bases between. Germline CDR1 and CDR2: MNHEY and SMNVEV (reference sequence). The CDR3 sequence: CASSFDRHTEAFF. In DNA, the CDR3 is TGTGCCAGCAGTTTCGACAGACACACTGAAGCTTTCTTT.

In regard to this clone: Distinct nucleotide sequences in the sample also encode this CDR3. The chain employs TRBV2 and TRBJ1-2; D gene unclear. V was trimmed by 7 bases and J by 3 bases, leaving 9 bases between them. The CDR3 consists of 12 residues. Germline V gives CDR1 SNHLY, CDR2 FYNNEI. Here the CDR3 reads CASTRTDYGYTF. CDR3 DNA: TGTGCCAGCACTAGAACGGACTATGGCTACACCTTC.

The chain links TRBV5-1 to TRBJ2-5; tentatively, D is TRBD1 (6 bases). CDR1 is SGHRS, CDR2 YFSETQ, per germline. The V gene lost 4 bases and the J gene lost 3 bases, with 10 bases spanning the gap. The CDR3 length is 13 residues. DNA for the CDR3: TGCGCCAGCAGCCACCGACAGGAAGAGACCCAGTACTTC. It encodes CASSHRQEETQYF.

The rearrangement links TRBV6-5 to TRBJ1-2; TRBD1 agrees at 8 bases. V lost 0 bases and J lost 6; bases outside the gene matches: 6. The V gene's germline CDR1 is MNHEY and CDR2 SVGAGI. The CDR3 spans 15 residues. The CDR3 DNA sequence: TGTGCCAGCAGTTACTCGATACAGGGGGAAGATGGCTACACCTTC. Amino acids: CASSYSIQGEDGYTF.

The chain recombines TRBV2 with TRBJ1-6, with a weak D call TRBD1 (5 bases). The germline V gene has CDR1 SNHLY and CDR2 FYNNEI. The V end lost 7 bases, the J end lost 10 bases, and 14 bases lay between the germline ends. This CDR3 region has 13 residues. The DNA for the CDR3 is TGTGCCAGCAAAGGGGAATCAGGATCACCCCTCCACTTT. It yields the protein CASKGESGSPLHF.